This T cell receptor beta chain was observed in a study of PD-1 blockade in classical Hodgkin lymphoma. Study-wide points: Significant TCR diversity gains by C4D1 occurred in CD4+ but not CD8+ cells.

After removal of 3 bases from V and 3 bases from J, the junction contained 4 bases not matched to a gene. The CDR3 is 15 amino acids. From germline, CDR1 is LNHDA and CDR2 SQIVND (reference sequence). This table comes from immunoSEQ multiplex PCR, and its TCRdb copy is limited to in-frame clones, with some not included. The table has 150,000 or so clones, around 84% seen once. A note on this clone: Its antigen is not identified.

All trial patients relapsed after autologous stem cell transplantation. The source material was peripheral blood mononuclear cells (PBMCs), sampled before the second cycle of nivolumab. V is TRBV19 and J is TRBJ2-2, with TRBD1 identical over 7 bases. This TCR derives from a human donor with classical Hodgkin lymphoma. Written as DNA, the CDR3 is TGTGCCAGTAGTATGGGGACAGAGTACACCGGGGAGCTGTTTTTT. Translating it yields CASSMGTEYTGELFF.